This T cell receptor beta chain was sequenced in a study of follicular helper T cells after annual influenza vaccination. Time point described: 2015-2016 season, pre-vaccination. Excluded were substance abuse, HIV/AIDS, active cancer, immunomodulatory drugs and active illness. Profiled with immunoSEQ multiplex PCR; TCRdb holds only in-frame clones, not every one. The sample yields around 10,000 clones, about 84% seen once. Looked up from germline, CDR1 is LGHNA and CDR2 is YNFKEQ. V was trimmed by 1 base and J by 4 bases, leaving 10 bases between them. This CDR3 has 14 amino acids. The input for sequencing was CXCR5+ CD38- circulating T follicular helper cells from blood, taken on the day of influenza vaccination. Subset in this sample: circulating Tfh, non-naive CD4+CXCR5+PD-1+ (ICOS+CD38+ or ICOS-CD38-). The sequence derives from an adult who received the influenza vaccine. The rearrangement links TRBV4-2 to TRBJ1-2, with unresolved D. CDR3 in DNA: TGTGCCAGCAGCCAAGGACGGCAGTCCTATGGCTACACCTTC. Translating gives CASSQGRQSYGYTF.